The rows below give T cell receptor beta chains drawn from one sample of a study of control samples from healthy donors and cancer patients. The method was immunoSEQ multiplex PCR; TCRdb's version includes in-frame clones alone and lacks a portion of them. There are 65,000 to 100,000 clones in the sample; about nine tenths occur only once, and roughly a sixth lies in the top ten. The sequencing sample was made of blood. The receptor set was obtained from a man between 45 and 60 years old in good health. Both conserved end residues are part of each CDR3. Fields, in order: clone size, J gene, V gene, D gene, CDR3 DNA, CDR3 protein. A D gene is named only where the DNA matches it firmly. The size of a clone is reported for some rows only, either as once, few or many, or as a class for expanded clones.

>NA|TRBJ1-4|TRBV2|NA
TGTGCCAGCAGTGAATTGGGGAAACTGTTTTTT
CASSELGKLFF
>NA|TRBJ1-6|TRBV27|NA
TGTGCCAGCAGTTTATTCCCCGGCCCGGGACGTTCACCCCTCCACTTT
CASSLFPGPGRSPLHF
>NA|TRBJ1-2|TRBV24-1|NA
TGTGCCACCTCGTCAGGTTCCTATGGCTACACCTTC
CATSSGSYGYTF
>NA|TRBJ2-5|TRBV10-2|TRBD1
TGCGCCAGCAGACAGGGGGCATCGGGAGAGACCCAGTACTTC
CASRQGASGETQYF
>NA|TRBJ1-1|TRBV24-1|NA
TGTGCCACCAGTGACCCTACTACAGGGTCGGGCACTGAAGCTTTCTTT
CATSDPTTGSGTEAFF
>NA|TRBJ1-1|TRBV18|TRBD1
TGTGCCAGCTCTCGGGGACAGGCTGAAGCTTTCTTT
CASSRGQAEAFF
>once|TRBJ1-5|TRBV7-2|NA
TGTGCCAGCAGCTTAACCAGCAATCAGCCCCAGCATTTT
CASSLTSNQPQHF
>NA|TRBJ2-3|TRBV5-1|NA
TGCGCCAGCAGCATGAGCGGGCCTAGCACAGATACGCAGTATTTT
CASSMSGPSTDTQYF
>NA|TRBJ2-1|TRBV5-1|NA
TGCGCCAGCAGATTGGGAAGGGACAATGAGCAGTTCTTC
CASRLGRDNEQFF
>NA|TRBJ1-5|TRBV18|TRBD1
TGTGCCAGCTCACCTTCCGAGGGTGTCCAGGGGGCCCAGCATTTT
CASSPSEGVQGAQHF
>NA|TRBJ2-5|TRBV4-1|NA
TGCGCCAGCAGCCCGGGCCCCGTTTTCAACCAAGAGACCCAGTACTTC
CASSPGPVFNQETQYF
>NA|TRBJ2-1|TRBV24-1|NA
TGTGCCACCAGTCGCCCGCCGGATGAGCAGTTCTTC
CATSRPPDEQFF
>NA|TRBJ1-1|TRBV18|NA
TGTGCCAGCTCCCCACCGATGGTGAACACTGAAGCTTTCTTT
CASSPPMVNTEAFF
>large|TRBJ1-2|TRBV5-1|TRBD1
TGCGCCAGCAGCCCGGGACAGGGGGCCTCGGTCTATGGCTACACCTTC
CASSPGQGASVYGYTF
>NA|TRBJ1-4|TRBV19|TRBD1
TGTGCCAGTAACAGGGGACCAACTAATGAAAAACTGTTTTTT
CASNRGPTNEKLFF
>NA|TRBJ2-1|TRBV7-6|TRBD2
TGTGCCAGCAGTACGGGTAGCGGGGGGGCCCGGGAGCAGTTCTTC
CASSTGSGGAREQFF
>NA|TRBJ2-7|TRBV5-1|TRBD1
TGCGCCAGCAGCTTGGAAACAGGGGGTGTCCGCGAGCAGTACTTC
CASSLETGGVREQYF
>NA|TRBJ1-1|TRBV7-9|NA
TGTGCCAGCAGCCCCAGTCTGGTGAACACTGAAGCTTTCTTT
CASSPSLVNTEAFF
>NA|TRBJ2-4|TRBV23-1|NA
TGCGCCAGCAGTCCCGGGGCTACGGCCAAAAACATTCAGTACTTC
CASSPGATAKNIQYF
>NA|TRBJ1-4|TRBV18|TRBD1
TGTGCCAGCTCACCCCGGGACAGTAGCGAAAAACTGTTTTTT
CASSPRDSSEKLFF
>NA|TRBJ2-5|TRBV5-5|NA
TGTGCCAGCAGCTTGGCGGTAAGGCTAGAGACCCAGTACTTC
CASSLAVRLETQYF
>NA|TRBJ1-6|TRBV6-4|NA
TGTGCCAGCAGTGACTCGTCGACAGGCTCCTATAATTCACCCCTCCACTTT
CASSDSSTGSYNSPLHF
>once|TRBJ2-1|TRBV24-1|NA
TGTGCCACCAGTGGGGACGGTAGCTCCTACAATGAGCAGTTCTTC
CATSGDGSSYNEQFF
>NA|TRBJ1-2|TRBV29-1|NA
TGCAGCGTTGGCCCGGGAGGTATTTCGAACTATGGCTACACCTTC
CSVGPGGISNYGYTF
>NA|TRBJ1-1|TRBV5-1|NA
TGCGCCAGCAGCTTGGATGGGATGAACACTGAAGCTTTCTTT
CASSLDGMNTEAFF
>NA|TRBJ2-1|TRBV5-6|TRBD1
TGTGCCAGCAGCTTTAGGACAGGGATTAGCTCCTACAATGAGCAGTTCTTC
CASSFRTGISSYNEQFF